A single sample gave rise to the 21 T cell receptor beta chains below, sequenced in a study of blood T cell repertoires in COVID-19. The table came from immunoSEQ multiplex PCR; TCRdb's copy has only in-frame clones and leaves some out. The table lists around 70,000 clones, roughly 70% of them singletons. Material: peripheral blood. The source is a man between 65 and 79 years old with acute or convalescent COVID-19.

The rearrangement uses TRBV27 and TRBJ2-7; D gene uncertain. This CDR3 is 14 amino acids long. Germline CDR1 reads MNHEY; CDR2 reads SMNVEV (reference sequence). Trimming cost V 0 bases and J 9 bases, with 15 bases left between them. The CDR3: CASSLSRLDGVQYF. Written as DNA, the CDR3 is TGTGCCAGCAGTTTATCGAGACTCGATGGTGTGCAGTACTTC.

The V and J genes are TRBV4-1 and TRBJ1-2; D uncertain. CDR3 length: 15 residues. Germline V gives CDR1 MGHRA, CDR2 YSYEKL. V lost 1 base and J 1 base, leaving 10 bases between the germline ends. The CDR3 loop reads CASSQAADVNYGYTF. The CDR3 DNA reads as TGCGCCAGCAGCCAAGCCGCGGATGTTAACTATGGCTACACCTTC.

The chain couples TRBV12-3 or TRBV12-4 to TRBJ2-2; D is perhaps TRBD2 (5 bases). Deletions cut 3 bases from V and 6 bases from J, with 8 bases between. CDR3 length equals 13 residues. The CDR3 nucleotides are TGTGCCAGCAGTTTGACGGAGGCCGGGGAGCTGTTTTTT. Amino acids: CASSLTEAGELFF.

The V gene is TRBV28, the J gene TRBJ1-1; a weak D match, TRBD1 (5 bases). CDR1 is MDHEN and CDR2 is SYDVKM in the germline V gene. The CDR3 totals 16 residues. Trimming took off 4 bases at V and 1 base at J, with 16 bases between the two ends. The CDR3 nucleotides are TGTGCCAGCAGTTGGGGTACAGGTATGAAGAACACTGAAGCTTTCTTT. Protein product: CASSWGTGMKNTEAFF.

Details on this clone: A much larger clone is a single base away; this may be a read error. The chain's CDR3 is CASSSSSGSTNTGDLFF. CDR3 bases: TGTGCCAGCAGCTCCAGTAGCGGGAGTACGAACACCGGGGATCTGTTTTTT. This chain links TRBV7-9 with TRBJ2-2; TRBD2 matches at 9 bases. The germline CDR1 and CDR2 sequences are SEHNR and FQNEAQ (reference sequence). The CDR3 runs to 17 residues.

The genes are TRBV24-1 and TRBJ1-5; perhaps TRBD1 as D (5 bases). The CDR3 totals 14 residues. The germline V gene encodes CDR1 KGHDR and CDR2 SFDVKD. Trimming stripped 4 bases from V and 3 bases from J, with 9 bases between. CDR3 DNA: TGTGCCACCAGTGAGGGGACTTTCAATCAGCCCCAGCATTTT. The encoded protein is CATSEGTFNQPQHF.

This sequence joins TRBV18 and TRBJ2-5, with 9 bases identical to TRBD1. The trim removed 6 bases at V and 5 bases at J, leaving 10 bases unmatched. Germline lookup yields CDR1 KGHSH and CDR2 LQKENI. This CDR3 is 15 amino acids long. The CDR3 loop reads CASSPRTGEYETQYF. The CDR3, as DNA: TGTGCCAGCTCCCCTCGGACAGGGGAATACGAGACCCAGTACTTC. Looking up the rest from reference TRBV18 and TRBJ2-5 gives the full variable domain: NAGVMQNPRHLVRRRGQEARLRCSPMKGHSHVYWYRQLPEEGLKFMVYLQKENIIDESGMPKERFSAEFPKEGPSILRIQQVVRGDSAAYFCASSPRTGEYETQYFGPGTRLLVL.

The chain joins TRBV4-1 to TRBJ1-1; a weak D match, TRBD1 (6 bases). Trimming removed 1 base at V and 4 bases at J, with 7 bases between. The V gene's germline CDR1 is MGHRA and CDR2 YSYEKL. The CDR3 sequence is 13 residues long. Here the CDR3 DNA reads TGCGCCAGCAGCCAAGGGACAGCCACTGAAGCTTTCTTT. This encodes CASSQGTATEAFF.

The chain joins TRBV19 to TRBJ2-7, with 10 bases identical to TRBD2. The junction had 9 bases not matched to a gene; V was cut back by 7 bases and J by 6 bases. The CDR3 consists of 14 residues. CDR1 LNHDA and CDR2 SQIVND come from the germline V gene (reference sequence). CDR3 DNA: TGTGCCAGTAATCAGCGGGAGGGCCTCGGCGAGCAGTACTTC. This gives the protein CASNQREGLGEQYF.

The table lists this clone with many counts. The rearrangement joins TRBV6-2 or TRBV6-3 to TRBJ1-4; possibly TRBD1 for D (5 bases). Germline V CDR1 and CDR2: MNHEY, SVGEGT. Trimming pared 2 bases from V and 8 bases from J, leaving 6 bases between. The CDR3 sequence is 12 residues long. CDR3 in amino acids: CASSYKGEKLFF. CDR3 nucleotide sequence: TGTGCCAGCAGTTACAAGGGGGAAAAACTGTTTTTT.

V and J are TRBV27 and TRBJ2-2; 13 bases map to TRBD2. There are 18 residues in the CDR3. CDR1 is MNHEY, CDR2 SMNVEV, per germline (reference sequence). J lost 7 bases, V lost 4 bases, and 12 bases had no gene match. The DNA for the CDR3 is TGTGCCAGCAGTTCTTGGACTAGCGGGAGTTCGGGGAACGGGGAGCTGTTTTTT. It codes for CASSSWTSGSSGNGELFF.

In its sample, this clone was seen many times. The V call is TRBV3-1 (or the pseudogene TRBV3-2), the J call TRBJ1-1; no clear D. Germline V CDR1 and CDR2: LGHDT, YNNKEL (reference sequence). The V end was cut by 4 bases, the J end by 6 bases, with 12 bases between. The CDR3 covers 13 residues. CDR3 in amino acids: CASSPFAGSEAFF. The CDR3 bases are TGTGCCAGCAGCCCCTTCGCTGGCTCTGAAGCTTTCTTT.

J is TRBJ1-1 and V is TRBV29-1, with 7 bases identical to TRBD1. The V segment lost 2 bases and the J segment 5 bases; nucleotides outside the gene matches: 5. The CDR3 covers 13 residues. CDR1 and CDR2 (germline): SQVTM, ANQGSEA. CDR3 coding DNA: TGCAGCGTTGAACACAGGGGAAGAACTGAAGCTTTCTTT. This encodes CSVEHRGRTEAFF.

This clone was seen just once. The V gene is TRBV27, the J gene TRBJ1-5; 10 bases fit TRBD1. The CDR3 is made up of 15 amino acids. With 5 bases clipped from V and 6 bases from J, the junction kept 7 bases outside the gene matches. CDR1 and CDR2 (germline): MNHEY, SMNVEV (reference sequence). CDR3 loop: CASSRQGAGGQPQHF. In DNA form, the CDR3 reads TGTGCCAGCAGTAGACAGGGGGCAGGGGGTCAGCCCCAGCATTTT.

This clone has only a few counts. The CDR3 region has the DNA TGCAGCGCTCGGACAGGGGGCTCCTACGAGCAGTACTTC. This gives the protein CSARTGGSYEQYF. This rearrangement joins TRBV29-1 to TRBJ2-7; 10 bases fit TRBD1. V trimming: 7 bases; J trimming: 0 bases; junction bases outside the gene matches: 3. Germline values: CDR1 SQVTM, CDR2 ANQGSEA. The CDR3 contains 13 residues.

The chain carries TRBV6-1 and TRBJ2-7; D uncertain. This CDR3 spans 13 amino acids. V was trimmed by 1 base and J by 4 bases, leaving 8 bases between them. Germline V gene sequence: CDR1 MNHNS, CDR2 SASEGT. CDR3 bases: TGTGCCAGCAGTGAAGAGGCGGAATACGAGCAGTACTTC. Its translation: CASSEEAEYEQYF.

The chain carries TRBV5-4 and TRBJ2-1, with 7 bases lining up with TRBD2. Germline-derived CDR1 and CDR2 are SGHNT and YYREEE (reference sequence). The CDR3 totals 15 residues. J lost 0 bases, V lost 4 bases, and 4 bases had no gene match. The CDR3 DNA follows: TGTGCCAGCAGCCCCGGGAGGCCCTCCTACAATGAGCAGTTCTTC. Residues: CASSPGRPSYNEQFF.

This chain links TRBV24-1 with TRBJ2-2, with a weak D call TRBD1 (6 bases). V was trimmed by 5 bases and J by 4 bases, leaving 7 bases between them. Germline V CDR1 and CDR2: KGHDR, SFDVKD. The CDR3 length is 13 residues. CDR3 coding DNA: TGTGCCACCAGTGGGACAGCCACCGGGGAGCTGTTTTTT. The encoded protein is CATSGTATGELFF.

This chain joins TRBV29-1 and TRBJ2-1, with 9 positions matching TRBD2. The germline CDR1 and CDR2 sequences are SQVTM and ANQGSEA. V was clipped by 3 bases and J by 5 bases; unmatched bases: 2. The CDR3 is 13 amino acids. The CDR3 protein is CSVDAGGNNEQFF. The DNA of the CDR3 is TGCAGCGTTGACGCGGGAGGGAACAATGAGCAGTTCTTC.

The chain has TRBV7-9 and TRBJ2-1; 11 bases line up with TRBD2. V gave up 3 bases and J gave up 9 bases; unmatched junction bases: 1. The CDR3 runs to 13 residues. In germline, CDR1 is SEHNR, CDR2 FQNEAQ (reference sequence). DNA of the CDR3: TGTGCCAGCAGCTTCCTAGCGGGAGGTGAGCAGTTCTTC. It codes for CASSFLAGGEQFF.

This chain joins TRBV18 and TRBJ1-2, with unresolved D. This CDR3 has 14 amino acids. Germline V gene lookup returns CDR1 KGHSH and CDR2 LQKENI. Trimming removed 2 bases at V and 6 bases at J, with 13 bases between. The CDR3 DNA is TGTGCCAGCTCACCAAGCCCCTCACCGGATGGCTACACCTTC. Translation gives CASSPSPSPDGYTF.